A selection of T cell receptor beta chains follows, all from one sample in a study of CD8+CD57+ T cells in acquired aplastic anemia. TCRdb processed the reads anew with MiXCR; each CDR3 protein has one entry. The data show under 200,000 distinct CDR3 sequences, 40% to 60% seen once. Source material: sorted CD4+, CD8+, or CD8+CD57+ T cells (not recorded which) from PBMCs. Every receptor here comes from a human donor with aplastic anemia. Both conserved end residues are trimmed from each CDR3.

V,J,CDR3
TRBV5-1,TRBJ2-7,ASSFAGGAYEQY
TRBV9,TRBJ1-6,ASSAGGGASPLH
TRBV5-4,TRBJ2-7,ASSLVSLAGAEQY
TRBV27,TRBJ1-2,ASRETGNYGYT
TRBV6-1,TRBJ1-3,ASSERGFGNTIY
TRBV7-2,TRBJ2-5,ASSWGITNKQETQY
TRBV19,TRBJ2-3,ASTHRDRETDTQY
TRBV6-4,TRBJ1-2,ASSDLPTNGRICGYT
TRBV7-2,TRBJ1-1,ASSLKRDTEAF
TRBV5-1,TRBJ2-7,ASSLAPQAYEQY
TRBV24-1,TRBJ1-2,AASHRDGGYT
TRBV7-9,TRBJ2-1,ASSPPSYNEQF